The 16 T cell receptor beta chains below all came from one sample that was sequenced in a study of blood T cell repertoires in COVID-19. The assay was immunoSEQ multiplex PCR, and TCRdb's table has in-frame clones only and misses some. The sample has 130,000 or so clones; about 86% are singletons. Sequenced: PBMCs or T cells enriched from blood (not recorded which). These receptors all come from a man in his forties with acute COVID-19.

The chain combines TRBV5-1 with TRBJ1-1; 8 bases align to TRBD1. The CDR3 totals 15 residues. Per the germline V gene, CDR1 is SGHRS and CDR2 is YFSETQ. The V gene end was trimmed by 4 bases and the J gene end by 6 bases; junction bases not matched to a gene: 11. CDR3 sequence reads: CASSAFQGAGAEAFF. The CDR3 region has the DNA TGCGCCAGCAGCGCGTTTCAGGGGGCCGGGGCTGAAGCTTTCTTT.

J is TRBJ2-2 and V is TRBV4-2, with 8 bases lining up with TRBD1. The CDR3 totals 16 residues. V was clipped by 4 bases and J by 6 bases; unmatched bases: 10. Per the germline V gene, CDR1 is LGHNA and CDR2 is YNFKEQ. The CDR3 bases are TGTGCCAGCAGCCCCCGGACAGGGCGCGTCGCCGGGGAGCTGTTTTTT. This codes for CASSPRTGRVAGELFF.

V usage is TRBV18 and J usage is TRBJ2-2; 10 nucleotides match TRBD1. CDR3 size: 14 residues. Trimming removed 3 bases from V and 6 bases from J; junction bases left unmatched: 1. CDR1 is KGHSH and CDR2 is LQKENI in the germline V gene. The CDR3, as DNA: TGTGCCAGCTCACCCGGGACAGGGGCCGGGGAGCTGTTTTTT. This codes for CASSPGTGAGELFF.

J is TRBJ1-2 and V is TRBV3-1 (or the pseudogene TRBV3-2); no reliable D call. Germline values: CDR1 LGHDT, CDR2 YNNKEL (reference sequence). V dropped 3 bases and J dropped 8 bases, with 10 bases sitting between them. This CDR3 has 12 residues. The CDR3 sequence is CASSQSSVGYTF. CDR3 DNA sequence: TGTGCCAGCAGCCAGTCCAGTGTAGGCTACACCTTC.

CDR3 sequence: CASSFVSGYGYTF. CDR3 sequence (DNA): TGTGCCAGCAGTTTTGTATCGGGGTATGGCTACACCTTC. V is TRBV28 and J is TRBJ1-2; D gene unclear. Germline CDR1 MDHEN, CDR2 SYDVKM. The CDR3 has 13 amino acids. V lost 3 bases and J 5 bases, leaving 10 bases between the germline ends.

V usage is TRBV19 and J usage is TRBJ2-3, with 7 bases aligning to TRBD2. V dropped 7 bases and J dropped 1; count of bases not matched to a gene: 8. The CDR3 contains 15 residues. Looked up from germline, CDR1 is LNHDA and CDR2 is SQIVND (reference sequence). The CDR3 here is CASTVGGYGTDTQYF. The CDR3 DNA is TGTGCCAGTACGGTGGGAGGGTATGGCACAGATACGCAGTATTTT.

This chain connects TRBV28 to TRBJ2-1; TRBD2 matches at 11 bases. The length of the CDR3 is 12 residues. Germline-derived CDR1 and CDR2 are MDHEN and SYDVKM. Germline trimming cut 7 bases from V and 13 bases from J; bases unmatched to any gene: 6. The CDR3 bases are TGTGCCAGCAACTACGGGACTAGCGGACAGTTCTTC. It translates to CASNYGTSGQFF.

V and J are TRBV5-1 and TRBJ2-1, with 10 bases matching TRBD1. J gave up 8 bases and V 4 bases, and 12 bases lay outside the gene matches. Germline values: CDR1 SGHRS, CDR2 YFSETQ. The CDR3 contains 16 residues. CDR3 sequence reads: CASSNAGTGARDEQFF. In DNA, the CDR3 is TGCGCCAGCAGCAATGCCGGGACAGGGGCGCGGGATGAGCAGTTCTTC.

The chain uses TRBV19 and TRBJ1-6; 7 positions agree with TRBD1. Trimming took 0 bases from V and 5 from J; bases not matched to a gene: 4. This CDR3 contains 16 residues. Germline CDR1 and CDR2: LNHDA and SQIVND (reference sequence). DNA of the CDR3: TGTGCCAGTAGTATAGATCGCGGGACAGATAATTCACCCCTCCACTTT. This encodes CASSIDRGTDNSPLHF.

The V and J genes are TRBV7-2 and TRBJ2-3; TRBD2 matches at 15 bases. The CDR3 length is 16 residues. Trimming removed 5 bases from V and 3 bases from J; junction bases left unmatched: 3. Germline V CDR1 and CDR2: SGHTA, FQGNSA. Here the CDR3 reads CASSPGLAGGTDTQYF. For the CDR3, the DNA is TGTGCCAGCAGCCCTGGACTAGCGGGGGGGACAGATACGCAGTATTTT.

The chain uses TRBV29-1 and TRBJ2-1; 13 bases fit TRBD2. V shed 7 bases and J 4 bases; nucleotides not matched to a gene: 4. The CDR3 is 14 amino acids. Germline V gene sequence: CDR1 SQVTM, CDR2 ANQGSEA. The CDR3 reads CSAETSGGYNEQFF. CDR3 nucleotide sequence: TGCAGCGCCGAGACTAGCGGGGGGTACAATGAGCAGTTCTTC.

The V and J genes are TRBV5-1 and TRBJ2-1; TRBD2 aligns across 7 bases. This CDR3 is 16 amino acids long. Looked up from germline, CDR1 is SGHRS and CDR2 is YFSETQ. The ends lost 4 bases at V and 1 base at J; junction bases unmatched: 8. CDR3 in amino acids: CASSLGASGSYNEQFF. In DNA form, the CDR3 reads TGCGCCAGCAGCCTTGGCGCTAGCGGATCCTACAATGAGCAGTTCTTC.

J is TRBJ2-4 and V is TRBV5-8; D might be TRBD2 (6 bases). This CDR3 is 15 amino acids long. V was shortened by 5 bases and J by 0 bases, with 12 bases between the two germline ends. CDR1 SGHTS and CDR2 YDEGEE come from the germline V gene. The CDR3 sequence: CASRATGVAKNIQYF. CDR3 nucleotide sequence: TGTGCCAGCAGGGCGACGGGAGTAGCCAAAAACATTCAGTACTTC.

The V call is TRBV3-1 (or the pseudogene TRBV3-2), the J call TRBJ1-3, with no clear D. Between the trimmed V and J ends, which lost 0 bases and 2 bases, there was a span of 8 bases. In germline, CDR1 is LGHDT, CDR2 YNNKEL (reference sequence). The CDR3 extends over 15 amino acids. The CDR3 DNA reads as TGTGCCAGCAGCCAAGATCTGGCAGCTGGAAACACCATATATTTT. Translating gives CASSQDLAAGNTIYF.

As DNA, the CDR3 is TGCGCCAGCAGGGGACAGGGGTCCTACGAGCAGTACTTC. Translated, it gives CASRGQGSYEQYF. The rearrangement joins TRBV10-1 to TRBJ2-7; 10 bases align to TRBD1. With V trimmed by 6 bases and J by 1 base, 0 bases remained unmatched. The CDR3 runs 13 residues. Germline lookup yields CDR1 WNHNN and CDR2 SYGVQD (reference sequence).

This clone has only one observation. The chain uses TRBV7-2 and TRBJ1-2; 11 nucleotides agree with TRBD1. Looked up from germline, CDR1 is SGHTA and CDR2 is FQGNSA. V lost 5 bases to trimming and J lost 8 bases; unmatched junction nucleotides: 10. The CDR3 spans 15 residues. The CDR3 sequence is CASSPWTGGASGYTF. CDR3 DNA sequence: TGTGCCAGCAGCCCCTGGACAGGGGGCGCGAGCGGCTACACCTTC.